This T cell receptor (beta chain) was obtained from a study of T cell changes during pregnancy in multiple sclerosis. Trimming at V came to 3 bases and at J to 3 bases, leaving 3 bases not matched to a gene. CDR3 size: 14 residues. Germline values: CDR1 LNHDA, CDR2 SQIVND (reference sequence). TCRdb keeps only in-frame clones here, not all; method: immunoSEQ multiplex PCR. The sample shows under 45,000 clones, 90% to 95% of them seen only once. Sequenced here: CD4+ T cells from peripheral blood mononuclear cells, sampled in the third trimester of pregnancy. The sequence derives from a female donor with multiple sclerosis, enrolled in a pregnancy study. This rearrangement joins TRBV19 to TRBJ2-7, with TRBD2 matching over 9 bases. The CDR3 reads CASSMLAGVYEQYF. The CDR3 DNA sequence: TGTGCCAGTAGTATGTTAGCGGGAGTCTACGAGCAGTACTTC.